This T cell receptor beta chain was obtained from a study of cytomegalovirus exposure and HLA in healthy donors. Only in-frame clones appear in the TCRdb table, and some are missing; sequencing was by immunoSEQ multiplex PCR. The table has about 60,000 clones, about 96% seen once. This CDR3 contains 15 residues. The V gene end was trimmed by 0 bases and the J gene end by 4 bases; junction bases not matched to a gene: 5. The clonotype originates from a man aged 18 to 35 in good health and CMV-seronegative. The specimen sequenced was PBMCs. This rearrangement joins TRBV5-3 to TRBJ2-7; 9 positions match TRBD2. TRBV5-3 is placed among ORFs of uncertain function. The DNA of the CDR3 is TGTGCCAGAAGCTTGGCCGGGACTAGCCGGTACGAGCAGTACTTC. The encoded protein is CARSLAGTSRYEQYF.